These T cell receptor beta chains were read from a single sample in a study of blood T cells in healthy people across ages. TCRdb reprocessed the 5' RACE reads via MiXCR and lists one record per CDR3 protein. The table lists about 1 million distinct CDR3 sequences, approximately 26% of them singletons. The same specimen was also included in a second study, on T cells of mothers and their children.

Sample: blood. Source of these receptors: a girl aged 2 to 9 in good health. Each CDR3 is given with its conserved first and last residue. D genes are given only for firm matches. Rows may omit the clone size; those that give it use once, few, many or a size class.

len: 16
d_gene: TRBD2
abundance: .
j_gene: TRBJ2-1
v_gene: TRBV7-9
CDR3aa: CASSPGLAGAQGEQFF
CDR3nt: TGTGCCAGCAGCCCTGGACTAGCGGGAGCCCAGGGTGAGCAGTTCTTC

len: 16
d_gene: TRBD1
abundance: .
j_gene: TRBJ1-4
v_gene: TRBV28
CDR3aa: CASSHRGEGGGEKLFF
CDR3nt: TGTGCCAGCAGCCACAGGGGGGAAGGGGGGGGTGAAAAACTGTTTTTT

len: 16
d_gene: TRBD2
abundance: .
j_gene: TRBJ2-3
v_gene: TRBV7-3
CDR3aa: CASSFQFSGEVNTQYF
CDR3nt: TGTGCCAGCAGTTTCCAATTTAGCGGGGAGGTGAATACGCAGTATTTT

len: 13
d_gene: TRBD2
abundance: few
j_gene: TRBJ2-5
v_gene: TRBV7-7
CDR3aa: CASRPAGGETQYF
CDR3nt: TGTGCTAGCAGACCGGCGGGGGGGGAGACCCAGTACTTC

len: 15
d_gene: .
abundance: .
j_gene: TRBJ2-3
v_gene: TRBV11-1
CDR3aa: CASSLMWGRTDTQYF
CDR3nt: TGTGCCAGCAGCTTAATGTGGGGGCGCACAGATACGCAGTATTTT

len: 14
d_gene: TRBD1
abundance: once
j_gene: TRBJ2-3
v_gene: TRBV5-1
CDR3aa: CASSLRQGGDTQYF
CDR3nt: TGCGCCAGCAGCCTGAGACAGGGGGGAGATACGCAGTATTTT

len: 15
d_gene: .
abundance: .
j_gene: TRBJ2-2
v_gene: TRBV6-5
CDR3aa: CASSYSTTPTGELFF
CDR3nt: TGTGCCAGCAGTTACTCTACTACACCTACCGGGGAGCTGTTTTTT

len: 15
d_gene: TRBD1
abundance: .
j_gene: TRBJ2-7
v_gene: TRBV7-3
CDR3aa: CASSLNSQGAYEQYF
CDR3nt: TGTGCCAGCAGCTTAAACTCACAGGGGGCGTACGAGCAGTACTTC

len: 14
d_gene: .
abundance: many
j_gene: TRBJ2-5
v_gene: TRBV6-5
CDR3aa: CASSYSGGGETQYF
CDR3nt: TGTGCCAGCAGTTACTCGGGAGGGGGGGAGACCCAGTACTTC

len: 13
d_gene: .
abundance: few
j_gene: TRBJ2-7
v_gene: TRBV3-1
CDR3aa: CASRPDTSYEQYF
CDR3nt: TGTGCCAGCAGACCGGACACCTCCTACGAGCAGTACTTC

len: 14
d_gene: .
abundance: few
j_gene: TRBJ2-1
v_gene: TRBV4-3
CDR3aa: CASSQGRRYNEQFF
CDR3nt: TGCGCCAGCAGCCAAGGTAGGAGGTACAATGAGCAGTTCTTC

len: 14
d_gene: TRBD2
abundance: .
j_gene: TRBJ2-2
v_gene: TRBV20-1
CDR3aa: CSASSSGNTGELFF
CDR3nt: TGCAGTGCTAGCTCTAGCGGGAACACCGGGGAGCTGTTTTTT

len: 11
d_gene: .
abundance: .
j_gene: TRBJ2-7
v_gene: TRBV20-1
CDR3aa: CSAAQGGEQYF
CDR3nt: TGCAGTGCCGCCCAGGGAGGCGAGCAGTACTTC

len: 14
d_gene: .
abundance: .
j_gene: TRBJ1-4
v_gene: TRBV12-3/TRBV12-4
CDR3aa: CASRLGGYQEKLFF
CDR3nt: TGTGCCAGCAGACTAGGGGGGTATCAGGAAAAACTGTTTTTT

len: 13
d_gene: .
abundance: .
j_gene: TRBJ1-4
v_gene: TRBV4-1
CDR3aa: CATSREGEEKLFF
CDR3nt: TGCGCCACCTCTCGGGAGGGAGAAGAAAAACTGTTTTTT

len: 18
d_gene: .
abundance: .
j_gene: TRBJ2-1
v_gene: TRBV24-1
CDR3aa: CATSDSAPRRYSYNEQFF
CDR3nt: TGTGCCACCAGTGATAGTGCACCACGACGATACTCCTACAATGAGCAGTTCTTC

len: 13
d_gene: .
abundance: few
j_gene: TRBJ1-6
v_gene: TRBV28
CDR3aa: CASSLIQVPPLHF
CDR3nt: TGTGCCAGCAGCCTTATTCAGGTACCACCCCTCCACTTT

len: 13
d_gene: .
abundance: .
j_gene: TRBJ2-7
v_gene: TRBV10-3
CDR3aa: CAISDFSGNEQYF
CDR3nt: TGTGCCATCAGTGACTTTTCAGGAAACGAGCAGTACTTC

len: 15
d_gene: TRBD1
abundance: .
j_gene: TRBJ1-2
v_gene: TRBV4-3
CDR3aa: CASSQDPGDRGGYTF
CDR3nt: TGCGCCAGCAGCCAAGATCCTGGGGACAGGGGAGGCTACACCTTC

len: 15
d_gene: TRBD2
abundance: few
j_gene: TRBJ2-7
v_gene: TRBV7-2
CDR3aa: CASSLLAGGSCEQYF
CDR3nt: TGTGCCAGCAGCTTACTAGCGGGAGGCTCTTGCGAGCAGTACTTC

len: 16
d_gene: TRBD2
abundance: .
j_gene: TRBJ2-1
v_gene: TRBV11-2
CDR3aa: CASSSTSGILSHEQFF
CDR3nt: TGTGCCAGCAGCTCGACTAGCGGGATCCTATCTCATGAGCAGTTCTTC

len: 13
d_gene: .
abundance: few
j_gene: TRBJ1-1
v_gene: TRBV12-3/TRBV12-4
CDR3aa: CASRVTMNTEAFF
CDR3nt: TGTGCCAGCCGTGTAACCATGAACACTGAAGCTTTCTTT